This TCR beta chain was observed in a study of cytomegalovirus exposure and HLA in healthy donors. Study results and limitations: The HLA-A and HLA-B alleles of most subjects were reportedly predicted accurately from TCR beta sequences.

PCR involved 60 Vbeta and 13 Jbeta primers. TCRdb's table, derived via immunoSEQ multiplex PCR, lists solely in-frame clones and lacks some. The table lists under 200,000 clones, roughly 80% of them singletons, with over 2.5% in the top ten. Comments on this clone: Antigen unknown.

At collection, donors were nominally healthy, but unrecorded immune exposures were probable. The germline V gene encodes CDR1 MDHEN and CDR2 SYDVKM. Unmatched junction bases numbered 8, after V lost 8 bases and J lost 11 bases. The CDR3 loop spans 12 amino acids. The sequence derives from a female donor in good health and CMV-seronegative. This rearrangement joins TRBV28 to TRBJ1-5, with 8 positions matching TRBD1. Sequenced input: PBMCs. CDR3 DNA: TGTGCCAGCCATTCCTCAGGGGGCTCCCAGCATTTT. Encoded protein: CASHSSGGSQHF.